This T cell receptor (beta chain) was found in a study of blood T cell repertoires in COVID-19. Study-wide background: Sources were T cells, B-cell-depleted T cells, or PBMCs; the material itself was cDNA or gDNA.

Unmatched junction bases numbered 8, after V lost 1 base and J lost 8 bases. Germline CDR1 LGHDT, CDR2 YNNKEL (reference sequence). The CDR3 has 15 amino acids. Method: immunoSEQ multiplex PCR; TCRdb's copy keeps in-frame clones and lacks some. The table records about 150,000 clones, just under 85% of them present only once. The genes are TRBV3-1 (or the pseudogene TRBV3-2) and TRBJ2-4; TRBD2 agrees at 7 bases. This receptor was taken from an older woman with acute or convalescent COVID-19. Material: peripheral blood. CDR3 sequence (DNA): TGTGCCAGCAGCCAAGTTTCCACTCGGGGGGACATTCAGTACTTC. Protein sequence: CASSQVSTRGDIQYF.